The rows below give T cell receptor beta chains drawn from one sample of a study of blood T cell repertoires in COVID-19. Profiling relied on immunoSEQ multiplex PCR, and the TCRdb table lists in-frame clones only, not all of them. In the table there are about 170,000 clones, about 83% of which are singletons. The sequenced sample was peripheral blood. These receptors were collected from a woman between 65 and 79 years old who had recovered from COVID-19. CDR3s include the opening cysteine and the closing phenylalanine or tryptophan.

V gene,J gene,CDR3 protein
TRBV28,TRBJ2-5,CASSLFATGETQYF
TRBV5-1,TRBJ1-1,CASSPPDRGDLEAFF
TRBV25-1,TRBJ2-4,CASKPRGGWYF
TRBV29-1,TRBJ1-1,CSGIPRVATEAFF
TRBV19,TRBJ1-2,CASSIGGQEYGYTF
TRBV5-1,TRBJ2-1,CASSDGTSIGEQFF
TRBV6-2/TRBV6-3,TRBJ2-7,CASSPAWGAHYEQYF
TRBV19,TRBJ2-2,CASSIGPPLRTGELFF
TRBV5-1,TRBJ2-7,CASSAGTGPYEQYF
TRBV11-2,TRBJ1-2,CATGGSRRFGYTF
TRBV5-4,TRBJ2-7,CASSGGGRPSHEQYF
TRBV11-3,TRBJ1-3,CASSPVDRRGNTIYF
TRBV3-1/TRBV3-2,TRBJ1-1,CASSQSDRGRTEAFF
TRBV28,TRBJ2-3,CASSWAATDTQYF
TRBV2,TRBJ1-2,CASSPAGRVRGYTF
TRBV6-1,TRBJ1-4,CASSELPEEKLFF
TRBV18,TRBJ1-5,CASTTGGGQPQHF
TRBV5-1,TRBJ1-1,CASSLGVFTGTEAFF
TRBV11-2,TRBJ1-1,CASSSISWAEAFF
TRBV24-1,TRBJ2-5,CATSSPRREGWETQYF
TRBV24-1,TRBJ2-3,CATSAGGTDTQYF
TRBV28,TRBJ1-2,CASATTGYYTF
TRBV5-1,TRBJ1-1,CASSLGWTGGIDTEAFF
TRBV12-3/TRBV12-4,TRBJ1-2,CASALTGDYGYTF
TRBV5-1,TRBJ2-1,CASSLGLADDNEQFF
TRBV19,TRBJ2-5,CASSAGREETQYF
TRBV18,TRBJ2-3,CASSPSGGLATDTQYF
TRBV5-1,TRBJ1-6,CASSPGQPDSPLHF
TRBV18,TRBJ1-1,CASSPGTGFTEAFF
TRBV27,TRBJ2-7,CASSFGTGNSYEQYF
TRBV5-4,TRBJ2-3,CASSPNPTGSTDTQYF
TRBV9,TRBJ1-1,CASIPPVTEAFF
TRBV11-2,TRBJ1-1,CASSLVRGTGAGTEAFF
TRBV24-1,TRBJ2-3,CATTEPGSDTQYF
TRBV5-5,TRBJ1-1,CASRRQGDTHGAFF
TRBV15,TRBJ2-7,CATSRGRDRGQYF
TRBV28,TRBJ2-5,CASSKWVGAQETQYF
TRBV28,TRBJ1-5,CASSGVGAPDQPQHF
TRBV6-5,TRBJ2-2,CAGTDPNTGELFF
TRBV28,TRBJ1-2,CASTPLGQGKSGYTF
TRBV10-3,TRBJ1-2,CAITPGQSRYGYTF
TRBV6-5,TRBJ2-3,CASRQTSFSTDTQYF
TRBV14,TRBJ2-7,CASSTPLGTSGSYEQYF
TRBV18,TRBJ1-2,CASSPVLTQGYYGYTF
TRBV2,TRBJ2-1,CASSDPGTGGFGSYNEQFF
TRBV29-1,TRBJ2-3,CSAVSGASTDTQYF
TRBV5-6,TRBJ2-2,CASSFGTGNTGELFF
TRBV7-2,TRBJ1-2,CASSPAPEGVGYTF
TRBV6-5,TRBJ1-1,CASGEQGMYTEAFF
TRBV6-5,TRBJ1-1,CASTTPGSTEAFF
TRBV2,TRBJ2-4,CASAGTGSKNIQYF
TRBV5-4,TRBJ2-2,CASSRRDNTGELFF